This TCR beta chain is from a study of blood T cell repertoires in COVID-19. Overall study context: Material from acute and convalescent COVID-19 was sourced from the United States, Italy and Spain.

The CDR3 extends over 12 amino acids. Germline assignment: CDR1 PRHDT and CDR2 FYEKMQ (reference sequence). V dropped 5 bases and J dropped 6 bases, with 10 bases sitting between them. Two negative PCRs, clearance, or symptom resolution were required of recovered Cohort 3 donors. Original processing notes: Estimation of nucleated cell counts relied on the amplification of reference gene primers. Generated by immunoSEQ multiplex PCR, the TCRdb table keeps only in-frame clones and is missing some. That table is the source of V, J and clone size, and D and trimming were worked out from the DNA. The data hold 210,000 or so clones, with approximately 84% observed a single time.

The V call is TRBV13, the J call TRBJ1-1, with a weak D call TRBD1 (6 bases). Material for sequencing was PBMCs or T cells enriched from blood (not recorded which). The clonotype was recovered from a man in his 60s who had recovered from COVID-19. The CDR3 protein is CASSQGGSEAFF. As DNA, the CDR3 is TGTGCCAGCAGCCAAGGGGGTTCTGAAGCTTTCTTT.